These 19 T cell receptor beta chains share one sample of origin, sequenced in a study of T cell responses to AZD1222 COVID-19 vaccine. Clones were sequenced by immunoSEQ multiplex PCR, and TCRdb holds only the in-frame ones, with some missing. The sample has some 130,000 clones; around nine tenths are singletons. Sample: peripheral blood, taken on day 0 of AZD1222 vaccination. These receptor sequences come from an adult in good health.

The genes are TRBV10-1 and TRBJ1-5; the D is unclear. This CDR3 is built from 12 residues. The V and J ends lost 8 bases and 7 bases respectively, with 12 bases between them. The germline CDR1 and CDR2 sequences are WNHNN and SYGVQD (reference sequence). The chain's CDR3 is CASGEGSQPQHF. CDR3 DNA: TGCGCCAGCGGAGAGGGTTCACAGCCCCAGCATTTT.

The genes are TRBV21-1 and TRBJ1-3. TRBV21-1 is deemed a pseudogene. This CDR3 is built from 15 residues. The CDR3 region is CASSKEPAAGNTIYF. CDR3 DNA sequence: TGTGCCAGCAGCAAAGAACCGGCGGCCGGAAACACCATATATTTT.

This sequence joins TRBV18 and TRBJ1-1; possibly TRBD1 for D (6 bases). The ends were cut back, 4 bases at V and 5 bases at J, with 14 bases in the middle. The CDR3 is 14 amino acids. CDR1 is KGHSH and CDR2 is LQKENI in the germline V gene. In nucleotides, the CDR3 is TGTGCCAGCTCACAAGATACAGGGCGGACTGAAGCTTTCTTT. Translation: CASSQDTGRTEAFF.

The chain has TRBV15 and TRBJ1-5; D remains ambiguous. The CDR3 is made up of 18 amino acids. Trimming shortened V by 0 bases and J by 2 bases, and 17 bases separated the two germline ends. Germline V lookup: CDR1 LNHNV, CDR2 YYDKDF (reference sequence). DNA of the CDR3: TGTGCCACCAGCAGAGATTTCATTCGGGGTATGGGCAATCAGCCCCAGCATTTT. Its translation is CATSRDFIRGMGNQPQHF.

This chain uses TRBV29-1 with TRBJ2-2; 8 bases map to TRBD1. The CDR3 is 14 amino acids. Germline CDR1 reads SQVTM; CDR2 reads ANQGSEA. V trimming: 7 bases; J trimming: 2 bases; junction bases outside the gene matches: 6. The CDR3 region is CSARQGFNTGELFF. The CDR3 DNA reads as TGCAGCGCCCGACAGGGGTTTAACACCGGGGAGCTGTTTTTT.

This chain joins TRBV5-4 and TRBJ2-5, with D possibly matching TRBD1 (5 bases). Trimming removed 3 bases from V and 3 bases from J, with 15 bases in between. The germline gives CDR1 SGHNT, CDR2 YYREEE (reference sequence). CDR3 length: 15 residues. The CDR3 DNA follows: TGTGCCAGCAGCTCGCCGTGGCAGGGCAAAGAGACCCAGTACTTC. Its translation is CASSSPWQGKETQYF.

The chain combines TRBV27 with TRBJ1-5; 8 bases match TRBD1. The CDR3 contains 15 residues. Germline CDR1 and CDR2: MNHEY and SMNVEV (reference sequence). V was pared by 3 bases and J by 2 bases, with 3 bases of the junction left unmatched. The CDR3 reads CASSFQGAGNQPQHF. DNA of the CDR3: TGTGCCAGCAGTTTTCAGGGGGCCGGCAATCAGCCCCAGCATTTT.

This clone was recorded a few times. The chain carries TRBV9 and TRBJ1-1; D gene ambiguous. This CDR3 is built from 13 residues. Trimming cost V 3 bases and J 4 bases, with 10 bases left between them. Germline CDR1 SGDLS, CDR2 YYNGEE. In DNA, the CDR3 is TGTGCCAGCAGCGCCATCCGGGGCACTGAAGCTTTCTTT. This sequence encodes CASSAIRGTEAFF.

This clone was counted between two and nine times. Within the sample, other DNA sequences also encode this same CDR3. CDR3 nucleotides: TGTGCCAGCAGCTTGTGGGGACAGGGGTTATGGGAGACCCAGTACTTC. Translation: CASSLWGQGLWETQYF. The rearrangement joins TRBV5-4 to TRBJ2-5; 10 bases match TRBD1. The CDR3 is made up of 16 amino acids. From germline, CDR1 is SGHNT and CDR2 YYREEE (reference sequence). Trimming removed 1 base from V and 5 bases from J; junction bases left unmatched: 8.

This clone was recorded a few times. The rearrangement joins TRBV6-4 to TRBJ1-2; D may be TRBD1 (5 bases). V was cut by 3 bases and J by 4 bases, with 9 bases left in between. The CDR3 is 13 amino acids. Looked up from germline, CDR1 is MRHNA and CDR2 is SNTAGT. The CDR3 protein is CASSERGSYGYTF. DNA of the CDR3: TGTGCCAGCAGTGAAAGGGGAAGCTATGGCTACACCTTC.

The chain links TRBV6-1 to TRBJ1-5, with no clear D. This CDR3 has 16 amino acids. The V end lost 1 base, the J end lost 5 bases, and 15 bases lay between the germline ends. In germline, CDR1 is MNHNS, CDR2 SASEGT. The CDR3 nucleotides are TGTGCCAGCAGTGAAGTGGACGAGGGTCCCGATCAGCCCCAGCATTTT. Its translation: CASSEVDEGPDQPQHF.

This chain connects TRBV5-1 to TRBJ2-7; D is unresolved. The V gene lost 3 bases and the J gene lost 0 bases, with 13 bases spanning the gap. Germline V gene data show CDR1 as SGHRS and CDR2 as YFSETQ. The CDR3 contains 15 residues. The CDR3 region has the DNA TGCGCCAGCAGCTCAGCAGTCAGTCTCTCCTACGAGCAGTACTTC. Translating gives CASSSAVSLSYEQYF.

This clone was recorded only once. This sequence joins TRBV2 and TRBJ2-5; TRBD2 aligns across 9 bases. Trimming cost V 5 bases and J 5 bases; bases outside gene matches: 9. The CDR3 sequence is 15 residues long. Germline CDR1 reads SNHLY; CDR2 reads FYNNEI. As DNA, the CDR3 is TGTGCCAGCAGTAGGCGGGGGGGCGATTCGGAGACCCAGTACTTC. Its protein product is CASSRRGGDSETQYF.

The chain joins TRBV27 to TRBJ1-6, with D perhaps matching TRBD1 (5 bases). Trimming took off 8 bases at V and 13 bases at J, with 21 bases between the two ends. The germline CDR1 and CDR2 sequences are MNHEY and SMNVEV (reference sequence). The CDR3 covers 14 residues. The CDR3 region is CASGEGGRGTPLHF. DNA for the CDR3: TGTGCCAGCGGAGAGGGAGGGAGGGGCACGCCCCTCCACTTT.

The chain combines TRBV7-8 with TRBJ1-2; maybe TRBD1 (6 bases). The germline V gene encodes CDR1 SGHVS and CDR2 FQNEAQ. V was shortened by 4 bases and J by 11 bases, with 17 bases between the two germline ends. The CDR3 is 13 residues long. CDR3 in DNA: TGTGCCAGCAGCTATAGGGTGGACAGCGATTACACCTTC. Its protein is CASSYRVDSDYTF.

The chain uses TRBV5-1 and TRBJ1-5; D unclear. The V end was cut by 2 bases, the J end by 3 bases, with 15 bases between. The CDR3 spans 16 residues. Germline CDR1 is SGHRS and CDR2 is YFSETQ. For the CDR3, the DNA is TGCGCCAGCAGCTTTAATGTTGAGCAGCCCAATCAGCCCCAGCATTTT. Its protein product is CASSFNVEQPNQPQHF.

This clone has only one observation. The genes are TRBV4-3 and TRBJ1-5, with TRBD1 matching over 8 bases. The CDR3 has 17 residues. After removal of 0 bases from V and 7 bases from J, the junction contained 11 bases not matched to a gene. Germline assignment: CDR1 LGHNA and CDR2 YSLEER. The CDR3 spells CASSQDLKDRANQPQHF. The CDR3 DNA follows: TGCGCCAGCAGCCAAGACCTAAAGGACAGGGCGAACCAGCCCCAGCATTTT.

This chain links TRBV7-6 with TRBJ1-4; 7 nucleotides align to TRBD1. The CDR3 covers 15 residues. Germline assignment: CDR1 SGHVS and CDR2 FNYEAQ. Germline trimming cut 2 bases from V and 3 bases from J; bases unmatched to any gene: 3. The CDR3 bases are TGTGCCAGCAGCTTACCGGGACAGCCTAATGAAAAACTGTTTTTT. Translating gives CASSLPGQPNEKLFF.

The J gene is TRBJ1-1, the V gene TRBV7-2; D is uncertain. The CDR3 loop spans 14 amino acids. CDR1 SGHTA and CDR2 FQGNSA come from the germline V gene. V lost 2 bases to trimming and J lost 0 bases, with 7 bases between them. CDR3 loop: CASSLSTMNTEAFF. The CDR3 DNA is TGTGCCAGCAGCTTATCCACTATGAACACTGAAGCTTTCTTT.